Below are 11 T cell receptor beta chains sequenced from a single sample in a study of blood T cell repertoires in COVID-19. The assay was immunoSEQ multiplex PCR, and TCRdb's table has in-frame clones only and misses some. The sample holds a few hundred thousand clones, about 83% seen once. Sequencing used peripheral blood. The receptor source for this set is a woman aged 30 to 39 with COVID-19, enrolled during active disease.

The chain employs TRBV7-9 and TRBJ2-3; 7 nucleotides line up with TRBD2. Per germline, CDR1 SEHNR and CDR2 FQNEAQ (reference sequence). This CDR3 is 13 amino acids long. J gave up 0 bases and V 11 bases, and 5 bases lay outside the gene matches. CDR3 region: CAGGRESTDTQYF. Written as DNA, the CDR3 is TGTGCCGGGGGGAGGGAGAGCACAGATACGCAGTATTTT.

The chain combines TRBV5-1 with TRBJ2-2; TRBD2 matches 8 bases. Trimming removed 1 base from V and 7 bases from J; junction bases left unmatched: 12. The CDR3 runs 17 residues. CDR1 and CDR2 (germline): SGHRS, YFSETQ. The DNA for the CDR3 is TGCGCCAGCAGCTTGAACCCAGAAGCGGGAGTCGGCGGGGAGCTGTTTTTT. It encodes CASSLNPEAGVGGELFF.

The CDR3 here is CASSRGYEQYF. The CDR3 DNA sequence: TGTGCCAGCAGCCGGGGGTACGAGCAGTACTTC. The chain has TRBV12-3 or TRBV12-4 and TRBJ2-7, with D possibly being TRBD2 (6 bases). V dropped 6 bases and J dropped 4 bases, with 7 bases sitting between them. The CDR3 is made up of 11 amino acids.

The V call is TRBV28, the J call TRBJ2-1; D is possibly TRBD2 (6 bases). CDR1 MDHEN and CDR2 SYDVKM come from the germline V gene. V lost 7 bases, J lost 0 bases, and 19 bases lay in between. This CDR3 contains 17 residues. The CDR3 sequence is CASTPGGTPYSYNEQFF. The CDR3 DNA follows: TGTGCCAGCACCCCCGGAGGGACTCCCTACTCCTACAATGAGCAGTTCTTC.

CDR3 protein: CADLGRQAFF. The CDR3, as DNA: TGTGCCGACCTGGGGCGCCAAGCTTTCTTT. The genes are TRBV7-8 and TRBJ1-1, with D possibly being TRBD1 (5 bases). This CDR3 contains 10 residues. Germline V gene data show CDR1 as SGHVS and CDR2 as FQNEAQ. V shed 11 bases and J shed 9 bases, with 13 bases lying between them.

The V gene is TRBV19, the J gene TRBJ1-2; maybe TRBD1 (6 bases). The V end lost 6 bases, the J end lost 3 bases, and 11 bases lay between the germline ends. This CDR3 is 13 amino acids long. From germline, CDR1 is LNHDA and CDR2 SQIVND (reference sequence). The DNA of the CDR3 is TGTGCCAGTAGCCCACAGGGCTACTATGGCTACACCTTC. Protein product: CASSPQGYYGYTF.

Concerning this clone: An end of the junction differs from the germline gene, which may be a read error. The V call is TRBV29-1, the J call TRBJ1-2, with D perhaps TRBD1 (6 bases). The CDR3 extends over 12 amino acids. CDR1 and CDR2 from the germline V gene are SQVTM and ANQGSEA. CDR3 amino acids: CSVEDRLYGYTF. The CDR3 nucleotides read TGCAGCGTGGAAGACAGGCTTTATGGCTACACCTTC.

The genes are TRBV5-1 and TRBJ2-3, with 11 nucleotides matching TRBD2. V dropped 2 bases and J dropped 6; count of bases not matched to a gene: 2. This CDR3 is built from 14 residues. Germline CDR1 and CDR2: SGHRS and YFSETQ. CDR3 DNA sequence: TGCGCCAGCAGCTTCACTAGCGGGAGTGATACGCAGTATTTT. It specifies CASSFTSGSDTQYF.

J is TRBJ1-4 and V is TRBV30, with D possibly TRBD1 on 6 matching bases. The CDR3 is 13 residues long. The V gene lost 4 bases and the J gene lost 4 bases, with 10 bases spanning the gap. Germline V lookup: CDR1 GTSNPN, CDR2 SVGIG (reference sequence). The CDR3 reads CAWMDSLNEKLFF. The CDR3 DNA sequence: TGTGCCTGGATGGACAGTCTTAATGAAAAACTGTTTTTT.

This clone was found once. V usage is TRBV7-9 and J usage is TRBJ1-2; no firm D call. The germline CDR1 and CDR2 sequences are SEHNR and FQNEAQ (reference sequence). The germline V and J ends were trimmed by 0 bases and 0 bases, with 5 bases remaining between them. The CDR3 is 14 amino acids. CDR3 protein: CASSLAETNYGYTF. Written as DNA, the CDR3 is TGTGCCAGCAGCTTAGCGGAGACTAACTATGGCTACACCTTC.

The chain combines TRBV18 with TRBJ2-2, with 10 bases lining up with TRBD2. Looked up from germline, CDR1 is KGHSH and CDR2 is LQKENI. Losses at the gene ends were 1 base for V and 2 bases for J; bases not matched to a gene: 7. This CDR3 is 18 amino acids long. The CDR3 spells CASSPRVAGGPNTGELFF. CDR3 bases: TGTGCCAGCTCACCACGCGTAGCGGGGGGACCAAACACCGGGGAGCTGTTTTTT.